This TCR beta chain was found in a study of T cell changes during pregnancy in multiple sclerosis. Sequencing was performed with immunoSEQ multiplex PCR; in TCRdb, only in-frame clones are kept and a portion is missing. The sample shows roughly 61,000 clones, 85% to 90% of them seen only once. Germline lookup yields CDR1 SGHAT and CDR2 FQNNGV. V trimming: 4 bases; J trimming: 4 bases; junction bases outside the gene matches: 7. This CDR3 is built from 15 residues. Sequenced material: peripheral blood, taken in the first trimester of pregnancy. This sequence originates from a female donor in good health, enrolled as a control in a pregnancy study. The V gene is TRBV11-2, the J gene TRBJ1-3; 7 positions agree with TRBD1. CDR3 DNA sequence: TGTGCCAGCAGCTCGACCAGGGGGAACGGAAACACCATATATTTT. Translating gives CASSSTRGNGNTIYF.